This T cell receptor beta chain was recovered during a study of cytomegalovirus exposure and HLA in healthy donors. Study-wide results and caveats: For most subjects, TCR beta sequences were reported to predict HLA-A and HLA-B alleles with accuracy. Previously analyzed data showed that most TCR beta V segments were productive at a frequency of about 90% or about 30%.

As concerns this clone: Its specificity is unknown.

The PCR was carried out with 60 Vbeta primers and 13 Jbeta primers. The table came from immunoSEQ multiplex PCR; TCRdb's copy has only in-frame clones and leaves some out. Of 100,000 to 150,000 clones listed, 80% are singletons. The length of the CDR3 is 13 residues. The V gene lost 1 base and the J gene lost 2 bases, with 5 bases spanning the gap. Germline assignment: CDR1 SNHLY and CDR2 FYNNEI. Sequenced material: PBMCs. The source is a male donor in good health and CMV-seronegative. The chain combines TRBV2 with TRBJ1-2, with a tentative D call TRBD1 (5 bases). The CDR3 sequence is CASSEDRNYGYTF. The CDR3 DNA reads TGTGCCAGCAGTGAAGACAGGAACTATGGCTACACCTTC.